The 14 T cell receptor beta chains presented below share a single source sample, sequenced in a study of radiation and T cells in renal cell carcinoma. Profiled with immunoSEQ multiplex PCR; TCRdb holds only in-frame clones, not every one. The sample includes 150,000 to 190,000 clones, approximately 86% seen only once; the top ten take approximately 12%. Time point indicated: blood 2 weeks post-SBRT. Treatment in this sample: 15 Gy SBRT to primary tumor, nephrectomy 4 weeks later. The sample consisted of blood, taken from a patient whose treatment included radiotherapy and nephrectomy. Receptor source: a woman aged 50 to 60 with renal cell carcinoma.

This sequence joins TRBV4-1 and TRBJ2-2, with 9 bases identical to TRBD1. V was clipped by 5 bases and J by 5 bases; unmatched bases: 12. The CDR3 spans 17 residues. Germline CDR1 is MGHRA and CDR2 is YSYEKL. This CDR3 is CASSVFRDRVWTGELFF. CDR3 nucleotides: TGCGCCAGCAGCGTTTTCCGGGACAGGGTTTGGACCGGGGAGCTGTTTTTT.

The chain is built from TRBV7-6 and TRBJ2-5, with TRBD2 identical over 7 bases. Per the germline V gene, CDR1 is SGHVS and CDR2 is FNYEAQ. Germline trimming cut 3 bases from V and 1 base from J; bases unmatched to any gene: 2. This CDR3 comprises 14 residues. The CDR3 is CASSFQRGQETQYF. For the CDR3, the DNA is TGTGCCAGCAGCTTCCAGCGGGGCCAAGAGACCCAGTACTTC.

The chain has TRBV5-5 and TRBJ1-6; 7 bases map to TRBD1. The CDR3 has 15 amino acids. With 4 bases clipped from V and 6 bases from J, the junction kept 7 bases outside the gene matches. The germline CDR1 and CDR2 sequences are SGHKS and YYEKEE (reference sequence). The CDR3 loop reads CASSPDGQANSPLHF. The CDR3 DNA sequence: TGTGCCAGCAGCCCGGATGGACAGGCTAATTCACCCCTCCACTTT.

The chain uses TRBV7-9 and TRBJ2-3, with 12 bases that match TRBD2. The CDR3 length is 17 residues. Germline-derived CDR1 and CDR2 are SEHNR and FQNEAQ (reference sequence). Trimming at V came to 5 bases and at J to 5 bases, leaving 11 bases not matched to a gene. CDR3 protein: CASSEVPLAGGGDTQYF. The DNA for the CDR3 is TGTGCCAGCAGCGAAGTCCCTCTAGCGGGGGGGGGAGATACGCAGTATTTT.

This chain links TRBV4-2 with TRBJ1-5, with TRBD1 as a possible D gene (6 bases). With 0 bases removed from V and 6 bases from J, the gap between germline ends came to 18 bases. The CDR3 is made up of 17 amino acids. Germline CDR1 is LGHNA and CDR2 is YNFKEQ. The CDR3 sequence is CASSQDIGPGDGQPQHF. The CDR3 bases are TGTGCCAGCAGCCAAGATATCGGGCCAGGGGACGGTCAGCCCCAGCATTTT.

The chain employs TRBV19 and TRBJ2-5, with a tentative D call TRBD2 (5 bases). Germline lookup yields CDR1 LNHDA and CDR2 SQIVND (reference sequence). The CDR3 runs to 13 residues. The V and J ends lost 5 bases and 0 bases respectively, with 7 bases between them. Here the CDR3 DNA reads TGTGCCAGTAGTGGACTCTACCAAGAGACCCAGTACTTC. Its translation: CASSGLYQETQYF.

For the CDR3, the DNA is TGTGCCAGCAGCGTAGCGGATAGACAGAATACGCAGTATTTT. Translation: CASSVADRQNTQYF. The genes are TRBV9 and TRBJ2-3, with D tentatively TRBD1 (5 bases). Between the trimmed V and J ends, which lost 0 bases and 7 bases, there was a span of 12 bases. The CDR3 totals 14 residues. Germline V lookup: CDR1 SGDLS, CDR2 YYNGEE.

This clone has only one observation. The chain recombines TRBV10-1 with TRBJ2-7, with TRBD2 as a possible D gene (7 bases). Trimming took off 6 bases at V and 2 bases at J, with 20 bases between the two ends. The CDR3 length is 16 residues. The germline V gene has CDR1 WNHNN and CDR2 SYGVQD (reference sequence). CDR3 DNA sequence: TGCGCCAGCAGCGGCGGGGGCAGGGGTGAAACCTACGAGCAGTACTTC. This gives the protein CASSGGGRGETYEQYF.

This clone was counted once. The chain is built from TRBV6-1 and TRBJ1-2, with D hard to call. V was cut by 4 bases and J by 6 bases, with 15 bases left in between. CDR1 and CDR2 from the germline V gene are MNHNS and SASEGT. The CDR3 extends over 14 amino acids. The CDR3 loop reads CASSVQAVEDGYTF. The CDR3 coding sequence is TGTGCCAGCAGTGTGCAGGCCGTCGAGGATGGCTACACCTTC.

J is TRBJ2-3 and V is TRBV6-1; TRBD1 might be the D (6 bases). V dropped 7 bases and J dropped 4 bases, with 12 bases sitting between them. This CDR3 comprises 13 residues. Germline loops: CDR1 MNHNS, CDR2 SASEGT. Here the CDR3 reads CASNRVLSDTQYF. CDR3 coding DNA: TGTGCCAGCAACAGGGTCTTGTCAGATACGCAGTATTTT.

This clone appeared once. The rearrangement joins TRBV6-1 to TRBJ1-2; weak D call: TRBD1 (5 bases). V was trimmed by 2 bases and J by 3 bases, leaving 7 bases between them. The CDR3 is 13 amino acids. Germline V gene sequence: CDR1 MNHNS, CDR2 SASEGT. The CDR3 DNA reads TGTGCCAGCAGTGAACGGGGGGACTATGGCTACACCTTC. The encoded protein is CASSERGDYGYTF.

The chain carries TRBV9 and TRBJ2-5; weak D call: TRBD2 (5 bases). Germline-derived CDR1 and CDR2 are SGDLS and YYNGEE. Trimming removed 0 bases from V and 5 bases from J, with 14 bases in between. The CDR3 length is 15 residues. The CDR3 region has the DNA TGTGCCAGCAGCGTAGGAGCGGCCTCGGGGGAGACCCAGTACTTC. It translates to CASSVGAASGETQYF.

The rearrangement links TRBV5-6 to TRBJ1-1, with D possibly TRBD1 on 6 matching bases. Germline CDR1 and CDR2: SGHDT and YYEEEE. This CDR3 spans 15 amino acids. V was shortened by 5 bases and J by 3 bases, with 17 bases between the two germline ends. The CDR3 protein is CASRGRGLGDTEAFF. As DNA, the CDR3 is TGTGCCAGCAGAGGCAGGGGACTCGGGGACACTGAAGCTTTCTTT.

The CDR3 DNA follows: TGTGCCAGCAGCTTCGGGGGTAATAGCAATCAGCCCCAGCATTTT. As protein: CASSFGGNSNQPQHF. V is TRBV7-9 and J is TRBJ1-5; maybe TRBD1 (5 bases). The germline gives CDR1 SEHNR, CDR2 FQNEAQ (reference sequence). This CDR3 region has 15 residues. V was shortened by 3 bases and J by 0 bases, with 9 bases between the two germline ends.